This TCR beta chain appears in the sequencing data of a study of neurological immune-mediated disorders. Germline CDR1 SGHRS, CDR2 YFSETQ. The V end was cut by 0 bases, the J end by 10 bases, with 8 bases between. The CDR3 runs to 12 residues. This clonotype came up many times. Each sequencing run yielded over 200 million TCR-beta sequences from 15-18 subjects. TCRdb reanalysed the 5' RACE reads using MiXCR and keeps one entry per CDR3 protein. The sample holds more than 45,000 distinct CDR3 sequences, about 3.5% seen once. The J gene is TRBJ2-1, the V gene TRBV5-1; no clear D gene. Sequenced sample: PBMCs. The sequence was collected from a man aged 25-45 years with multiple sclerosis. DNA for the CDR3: TGCGCCAGCAGCTTGGCTCTTGAGGAGCAGTTCTTC. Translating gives CASSLALEEQFF.